These T cell receptor beta chains were read from a single sample in a study of T cell clones after liver transplantation. The repertoire was sequenced with immunoSEQ multiplex PCR; TCRdb's copy has only in-frame clones and lacks some. The data contain around 70,000 clones, about 92% of them singletons. The source material was CD4+ T cells from blood, sampled less than 26 months after liver transplant. The receptors here all came from a human patient who received a liver transplant. A subset of T cells may come from the graft donor. CDR3s include the opening cysteine and the closing phenylalanine or tryptophan. The D gene is left open where the match is weak.

J: TRBJ2-3; length: 18; D: -; V: TRBV5-4; DNA: TGTGCCAGCAGAGCAGGGGGCGGGAGGCCTTTTAGCACAGATACGCAGTATTTT; CDR3: CASRAGGGRPFSTDTQYF
J: TRBJ1-5; length: 13; D: TRBD1; V: TRBV7-9; DNA: TGTGCCAGCAGCCAGGGACAGGGACAGCCCCAGCATTTT; CDR3: CASSQGQGQPQHF
J: TRBJ2-7; length: 15; D: TRBD2; V: TRBV5-1; DNA: TGCGCCAGCAGCTTATCTAGCGGGAGCTCCTACGAGCAGTACTTC; CDR3: CASSLSSGSSYEQYF
J: TRBJ2-7; length: 13; D: -; V: TRBV7-2; DNA: TGTGCCAGCAGGGGTGACAGCGCCTACGAGCAGTACTTC; CDR3: CASRGDSAYEQYF
J: TRBJ2-5; length: 14; D: TRBD2; V: TRBV7-2; DNA: TGTGCCAGCAGCTTAGGGACTAGAGAAGAGACCCAGTACTTC; CDR3: CASSLGTREETQYF
J: TRBJ2-1; length: 18; D: TRBD2; V: TRBV19; DNA: TGTGCCAGTAGTATAATGGGTAGCGGGTGGAGCTCCTACAATGAGCAGTTCTTC; CDR3: CASSIMGSGWSSYNEQFF
J: TRBJ2-7; length: 16; D: TRBD2; V: TRBV7-2; DNA: TGTGCCAGCAGCCTCCAGGTTGGTAGCGGGAGCTACGAGCAGTACTTC; CDR3: CASSLQVGSGSYEQYF
J: TRBJ2-7; length: 15; D: -; V: TRBV19; DNA: TGTGCCAGTAGTATATGGCAGGGAACAACCTACGAGCAGTACTTC; CDR3: CASSIWQGTTYEQYF
J: TRBJ1-4; length: 13; D: -; V: TRBV19; DNA: TGTGCCAGTAGTTCTTCGAGAAATGAAAAACTGTTTTTT; CDR3: CASSSSRNEKLFF
J: TRBJ1-1; length: 14; D: -; V: TRBV5-1; DNA: TGCGCCAGCAGCTTGGACAGGTCAAACACTGAAGCTTTCTTT; CDR3: CASSLDRSNTEAFF
J: TRBJ2-7; length: 14; D: TRBD2; V: TRBV7-2; DNA: TGTGCCAGCAGCCGGGACTACCCTCCCTACGAGCAGTACTTC; CDR3: CASSRDYPPYEQYF
J: TRBJ2-3; length: 15; D: -; V: TRBV5-6; DNA: TGTGCCAGCAGCTTGGGGAGAATGGGCACAGATACGCAGTATTTT; CDR3: CASSLGRMGTDTQYF
J: TRBJ2-1; length: 15; D: TRBD2; V: TRBV5-1; DNA: TGCGCCAGCAGCTTCCTAGCGGGAGTTGAAAATGAGCAGTTCTTC; CDR3: CASSFLAGVENEQFF
J: TRBJ2-7; length: 16; D: -; V: TRBV5-3; DNA: TGTGCCAGAAGCTTGACACAGGTATTTAACTCCTACGAGCAGTACTTC; CDR3: CARSLTQVFNSYEQYF
J: TRBJ1-1; length: 16; D: -; V: TRBV18; DNA: TGTGCCAGCTCCCTCCACCGAGCGTCGGTGAACACTGAAGCTTTCTTT; CDR3: CASSLHRASVNTEAFF
J: TRBJ2-5; length: 12; D: -; V: TRBV2; DNA: TGTGCCAGCAGTGGACTCTCTGGGGAGCAGTACTTC; CDR3: CASSGLSGEQYF
J: TRBJ2-1; length: 15; D: -; V: TRBV9; DNA: TGTGCCAGCAGCGTACTGAGCGCCGACTACAATGAGCAGTTCTTC; CDR3: CASSVLSADYNEQFF
J: TRBJ1-5; length: 16; D: -; V: TRBV27; DNA: TGTGCCAGCAGTCGAGGCCAGGGCTGGGGCAATCAGCCCCAGCATTTT; CDR3: CASSRGQGWGNQPQHF
J: TRBJ2-1; length: 16; D: TRBD2; V: TRBV27; DNA: TGTGCCAGCAGTCCCCGACCAGGGACTAGCAGTAATGAGCAGTTCTTC; CDR3: CASSPRPGTSSNEQFF
J: TRBJ2-6; length: 16; D: -; V: TRBV4-2; DNA: TGTGCCAGCAGCCAAGCGGGTAACTCTGGGGCCAACGTCCTGACTTTC; CDR3: CASSQAGNSGANVLTF
J: TRBJ2-7; length: 14; D: -; V: TRBV7-2; DNA: TGTGCCAGCAGCTTAGCGGGGAACTCCTACGAGCAGTACTTC; CDR3: CASSLAGNSYEQYF
J: TRBJ2-2; length: 15; D: TRBD2; V: TRBV5-1; DNA: TGCGCCAGCAGCTTAAGAGCGGGAGACACCGGGGAGCTGTTTTTT; CDR3: CASSLRAGDTGELFF
J: TRBJ2-3; length: 14; D: TRBD1; V: TRBV5-6; DNA: TGTGCCAGCAGGGACAGGGGGCGGGAAGATACGCAGTATTTT; CDR3: CASRDRGREDTQYF
J: TRBJ2-5; length: 17; D: -; V: TRBV11-1; DNA: TGTGCCAGCAGCTTAGACTTCCTTAGGGACGGACAAGAGACCCAGTACTTC; CDR3: CASSLDFLRDGQETQYF
J: TRBJ2-3; length: 16; D: TRBD2; V: TRBV11-3; DNA: TGTGCCAGCAGCCGAGGACTAGCGGGAGACACAGATACGCAGTATTTT; CDR3: CASSRGLAGDTDTQYF
J: TRBJ1-1; length: 15; D: TRBD1; V: TRBV5-4; DNA: TGTGCCAGCAGTTTGGACAGGGGGCAAAACACTGAAGCTTTCTTT; CDR3: CASSLDRGQNTEAFF
J: TRBJ2-5; length: 13; D: TRBD1; V: TRBV6-5; DNA: TGTGCCAGCAGAAGGACAGGCCAAGAGACCCAGTACTTC; CDR3: CASRRTGQETQYF